A single T cell receptor (beta chain) is shown here with its context. The junction shows a germline mismatch at one end, possibly a read error. This sample is part of a study of blood T cell repertoires in COVID-19. At the level of the study: Sites across the United States, Italy and Spain contributed samples from acute and convalescent COVID-19. PBMCs, B-cell-depleted T cells, or T cells were the source of the cDNA or gDNA that made up the material.

Under the authors' procedure: Amplification with reference gene primers provided the estimates of nucleated cell counts. Generated by immunoSEQ multiplex PCR, the TCRdb table keeps only in-frame clones and is missing some. That table furnishes V, J and clone size, whereas the DNA furnished D and trimming. The sample has around 280,000 clones, around 87% seen once. CDR1 and CDR2 (germline): SSHAT, FNYEAQ (reference sequence). There are 13 residues in the CDR3. This chain links TRBV7-7 with TRBJ2-3; D remains unclear. Sequenced input: peripheral blood. The origin of this receptor is a woman in her 30s who had recovered from COVID-19. CDR3 nucleotide sequence: TGTGCTAGCAGCCCCTCAGGCACAGATACGCAGTATTTT. Amino acids: CASSPSGTDTQYF.